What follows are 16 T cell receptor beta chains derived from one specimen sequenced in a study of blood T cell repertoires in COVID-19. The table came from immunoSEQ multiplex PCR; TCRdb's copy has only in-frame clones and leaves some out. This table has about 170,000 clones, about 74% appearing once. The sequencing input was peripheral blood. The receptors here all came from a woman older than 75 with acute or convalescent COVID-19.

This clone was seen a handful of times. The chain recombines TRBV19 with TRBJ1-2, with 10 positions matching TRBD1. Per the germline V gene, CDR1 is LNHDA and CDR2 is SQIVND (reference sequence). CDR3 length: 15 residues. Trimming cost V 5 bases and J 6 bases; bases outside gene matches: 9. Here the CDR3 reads CASSAQRDRGHGYTF. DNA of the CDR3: TGTGCCAGTAGTGCTCAACGGGACAGGGGACATGGCTACACCTTC.

The CDR3 is CASSLWTGVHNEQFF. The CDR3 DNA reads as TGTGCCAGCAGTTTGTGGACAGGGGTTCACAATGAGCAGTTCTTC. J is TRBJ2-1 and V is TRBV28, with 9 nucleotides matching TRBD1. CDR1 and CDR2 (germline): MDHEN, SYDVKM. The CDR3 contains 15 residues. J gave up 5 bases and V 3 bases, and 5 bases lay outside the gene matches.

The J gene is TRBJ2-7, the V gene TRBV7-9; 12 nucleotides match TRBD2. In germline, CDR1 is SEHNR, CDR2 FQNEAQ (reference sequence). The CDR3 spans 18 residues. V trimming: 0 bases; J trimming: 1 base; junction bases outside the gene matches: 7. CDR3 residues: CASSLAPGLAGASYEQYF. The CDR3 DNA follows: TGTGCCAGCAGCTTAGCGCCGGGACTAGCGGGTGCGTCCTACGAGCAGTACTTC. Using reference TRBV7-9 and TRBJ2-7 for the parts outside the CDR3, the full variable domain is DTGVSQNPRHKITKRGQNVTFRCDPISEHNRLYWYRQTLGQGPEFLTYFQNEAQLEKSRLLSDRFSAERPKGSFSTLEIQRTEQGDSAMYLCASSLAPGLAGASYEQYFGPGTRLTVT.

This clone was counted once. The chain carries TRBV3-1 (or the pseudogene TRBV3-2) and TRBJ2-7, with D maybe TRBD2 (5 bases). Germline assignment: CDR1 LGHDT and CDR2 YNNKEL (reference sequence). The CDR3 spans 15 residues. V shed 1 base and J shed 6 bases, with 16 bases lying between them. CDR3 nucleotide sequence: TGTGCCAGCAGCCAAGGCAGGACGGGAAGTAGCGAGCAGTACTTC. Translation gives CASSQGRTGSSEQYF.

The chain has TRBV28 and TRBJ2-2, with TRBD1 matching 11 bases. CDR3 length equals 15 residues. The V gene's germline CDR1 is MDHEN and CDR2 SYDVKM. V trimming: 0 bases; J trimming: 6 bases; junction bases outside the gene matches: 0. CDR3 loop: CASSLWGQGAGELFF. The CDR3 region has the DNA TGTGCCAGCAGTTTATGGGGACAGGGGGCCGGGGAGCTGTTTTTT.

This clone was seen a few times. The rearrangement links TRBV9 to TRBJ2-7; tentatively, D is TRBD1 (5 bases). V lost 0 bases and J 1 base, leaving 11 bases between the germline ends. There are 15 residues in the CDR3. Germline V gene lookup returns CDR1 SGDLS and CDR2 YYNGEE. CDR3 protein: CASSVEGVSSYEQYF. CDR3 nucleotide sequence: TGTGCCAGCAGCGTAGAAGGGGTATCTTCCTACGAGCAGTACTTC.

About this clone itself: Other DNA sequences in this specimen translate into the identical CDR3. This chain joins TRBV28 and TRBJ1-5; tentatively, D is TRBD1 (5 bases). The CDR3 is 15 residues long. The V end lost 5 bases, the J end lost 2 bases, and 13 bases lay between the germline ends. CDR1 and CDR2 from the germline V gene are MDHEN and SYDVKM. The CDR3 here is CASSTDRLGNQPQHF. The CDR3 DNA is TGTGCCAGCAGTACCGACAGACTGGGCAATCAGCCCCAGCATTTT.

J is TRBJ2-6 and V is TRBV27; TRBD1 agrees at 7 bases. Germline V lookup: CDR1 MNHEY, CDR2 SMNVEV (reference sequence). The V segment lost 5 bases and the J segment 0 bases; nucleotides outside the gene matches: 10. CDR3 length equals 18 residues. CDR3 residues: CASSPRQGAISGANVLTF. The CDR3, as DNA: TGTGCCAGCAGTCCGAGACAGGGTGCTATCTCTGGGGCCAACGTCCTGACTTTC.

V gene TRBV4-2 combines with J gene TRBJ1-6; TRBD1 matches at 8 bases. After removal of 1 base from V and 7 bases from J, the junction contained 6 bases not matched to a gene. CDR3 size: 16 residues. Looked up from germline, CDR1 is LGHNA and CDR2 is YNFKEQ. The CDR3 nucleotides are TGTGCCAGCAGCCAAGGTTGGGACAGGAGCAATTCACCCCTCCACTTT. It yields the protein CASSQGWDRSNSPLHF.

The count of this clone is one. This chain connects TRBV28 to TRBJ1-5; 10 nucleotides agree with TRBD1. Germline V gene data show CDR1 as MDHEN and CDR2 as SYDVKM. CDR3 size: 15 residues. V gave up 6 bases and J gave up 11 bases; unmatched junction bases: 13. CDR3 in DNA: TGTGCCAGCAGACCAGGACAGGGGGGTAGGGGGGCCCAGCATTTT. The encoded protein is CASRPGQGGRGAQHF.

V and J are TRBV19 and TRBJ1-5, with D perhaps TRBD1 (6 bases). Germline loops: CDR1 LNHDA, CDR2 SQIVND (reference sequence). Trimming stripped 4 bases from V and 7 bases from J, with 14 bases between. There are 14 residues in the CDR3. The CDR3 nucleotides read TGTGCCAGTAGTACCACAGGGACGGGACAGCCCCAGCATTTT. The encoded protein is CASSTTGTGQPQHF.

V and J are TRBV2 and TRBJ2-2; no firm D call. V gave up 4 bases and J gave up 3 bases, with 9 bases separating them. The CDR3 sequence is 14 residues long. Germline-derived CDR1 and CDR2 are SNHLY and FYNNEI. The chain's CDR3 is CASSVVAYTGELFF. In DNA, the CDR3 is TGTGCCAGCAGTGTAGTAGCATACACCGGGGAGCTGTTTTTT.

The CDR3 region is CASRQGDSPLHF. The CDR3 nucleotides read TGTGCCAGCAGGCAGGGTGATTCACCCCTCCACTTT. This chain connects TRBV27 to TRBJ1-6; D is perhaps TRBD1 (5 bases). Germline CDR1 reads MNHEY; CDR2 reads SMNVEV (reference sequence). The CDR3 spans 12 residues. The ends were cut back, 6 bases at V and 8 bases at J, with 8 bases in the middle.

The CDR3 sequence: CSVDFRGNTGELFF. CDR3 coding DNA: TGCAGCGTTGACTTCCGGGGGAACACCGGGGAGCTGTTTTTT. V usage is TRBV29-1 and J usage is TRBJ2-2; D might be TRBD2 (5 bases). Trimming shortened V by 3 bases and J by 1 base, and 9 bases separated the two germline ends. The CDR3 runs 14 residues. Germline loops: CDR1 SQVTM, CDR2 ANQGSEA.

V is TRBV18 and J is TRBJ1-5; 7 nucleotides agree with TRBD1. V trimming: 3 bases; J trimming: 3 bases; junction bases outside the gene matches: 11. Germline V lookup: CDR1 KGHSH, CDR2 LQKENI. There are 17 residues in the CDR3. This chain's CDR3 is CASSPGSGGEANQPQHF. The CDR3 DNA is TGTGCCAGCTCACCGGGGTCAGGGGGAGAAGCCAATCAGCCCCAGCATTTT.

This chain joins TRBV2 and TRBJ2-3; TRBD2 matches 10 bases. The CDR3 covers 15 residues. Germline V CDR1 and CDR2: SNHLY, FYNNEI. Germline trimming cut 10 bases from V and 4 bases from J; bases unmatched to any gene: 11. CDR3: CATATGTSESDTQYF. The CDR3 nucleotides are TGTGCCACGGCCACCGGGACTAGCGAATCAGATACGCAGTATTTT.